The rows below give T cell receptor beta chains drawn from one sample of a study of blood T cells in healthy people across ages. Using its own MiXCR run on the 5' RACE reads, TCRdb lists one record per CDR3 protein. The sample yields over 500,000 distinct CDR3 sequences, approximately 52% seen once. Input material: blood. These receptors were obtained from an elderly woman in good health. Each CDR3 is given with its conserved first and last residue. A D gene is named only where the DNA matches it firmly. The size of a clone is reported for some rows only, either as once, few or many, or as a class for expanded clones.

v_call: TRBV10-3; clone_size: NA; d_call: NA; j_call: TRBJ2-5; cdr3_aa: CAISETWDQETQYF; cdr3_nt: TGTGCCATCAGTGAGACGTGGGACCAAGAGACCCAGTACTTC
v_call: TRBV10-3; clone_size: NA; d_call: TRBD1; j_call: TRBJ2-7; cdr3_aa: CAISEEGQGLISYEQYF; cdr3_nt: TGTGCCATCAGTGAGGAGGGACAGGGTTTGATTTCCTACGAGCAGTACTTC
v_call: TRBV2; clone_size: few; d_call: TRBD1; j_call: TRBJ1-6; cdr3_aa: CASSKTGFSNSPLHF; cdr3_nt: TGTGCCAGCAGTAAGACAGGGTTTAGTAATTCACCCCTCCACTTT
v_call: TRBV7-9; clone_size: once; d_call: NA; j_call: TRBJ2-3; cdr3_aa: CASCSGAGASSDTQYF; cdr3_nt: TGTGCCAGCTGCTCAGGGGCGGGGGCGAGTTCTGATACGCAGTATTTT
v_call: TRBV5-1; clone_size: NA; d_call: NA; j_call: TRBJ1-2; cdr3_aa: CASSWGSGGVGYTF; cdr3_nt: TGCGCCAGCAGCTGGGGTTCAGGAGGAGTGGGCTACACCTTC
v_call: TRBV4-2; clone_size: few; d_call: NA; j_call: TRBJ2-5; cdr3_aa: CASSQAADQETQYF; cdr3_nt: TGTGCCAGCAGCCAAGCAGCGGACCAAGAGACCCAGTACTTC
v_call: TRBV12-3/TRBV12-4; clone_size: once; d_call: TRBD2; j_call: TRBJ2-5; cdr3_aa: CASRRGGTETQYF; cdr3_nt: TGTGCCAGCAGACGCGGGGGAACAGAGACCCAGTACTTC
v_call: TRBV2; clone_size: many; d_call: NA; j_call: TRBJ1-4; cdr3_aa: CASSTQTAGEKLFF; cdr3_nt: TGTGCCAGCAGTACCCAGACAGCGGGCGAAAAACTGTTTTTT
v_call: TRBV5-6; clone_size: few; d_call: NA; j_call: TRBJ1-2; cdr3_aa: CASSLDLGLGGYTF; cdr3_nt: TGTGCCAGCAGCTTGGATCTGGGACTAGGTGGCTACACCTTC
v_call: TRBV10-3; clone_size: NA; d_call: NA; j_call: TRBJ2-1; cdr3_aa: CAIRKDRPNEQFF; cdr3_nt: TGTGCCATCAGAAAGGACAGACCCAATGAGCAGTTCTTC
v_call: TRBV12-3/TRBV12-4; clone_size: few; d_call: TRBD1; j_call: TRBJ2-2; cdr3_aa: CASSRRDRVGRELFF; cdr3_nt: TGTGCCAGCAGCCGCCGGGACAGGGTAGGCCGGGAGCTGTTTTTT
v_call: TRBV29-1; clone_size: NA; d_call: TRBD1; j_call: TRBJ2-5; cdr3_aa: CNAGDDRGVYF; cdr3_nt: TGCAACGCTGGGGATGACAGGGGTGTGTACTTC
v_call: TRBV7-8; clone_size: NA; d_call: TRBD1; j_call: TRBJ1-5; cdr3_aa: CASSLGGGGGEIQPQHF; cdr3_nt: TGTGCCAGCAGCTTAGGGGGAGGGGGCGGTGAAATTCAGCCCCAGCATTTT
v_call: TRBV7-2; clone_size: NA; d_call: NA; j_call: TRBJ1-2; cdr3_aa: CASSLIRTQAPYGYTF; cdr3_nt: TGTGCCAGCAGCTTGATTCGTACCCAGGCCCCCTATGGCTACACCTTC
v_call: TRBV7-8; clone_size: once; d_call: NA; j_call: TRBJ2-2; cdr3_aa: CASSPSRDLTGELFF; cdr3_nt: TGTGCCAGCAGTCCATCCCGGGATCTCACCGGGGAGCTGTTTTTT
v_call: TRBV12-3/TRBV12-4; clone_size: many; d_call: NA; j_call: TRBJ2-1; cdr3_aa: CASRGLANEQFF; cdr3_nt: TGTGCCAGCAGGGGTCTCGCCAATGAGCAGTTCTTC
v_call: TRBV11-2; clone_size: many; d_call: NA; j_call: TRBJ2-1; cdr3_aa: CASSFGPAGLNEQFF; cdr3_nt: TGTGCCAGCAGCTTCGGTCCGGCGGGGCTCAATGAGCAGTTCTTC
v_call: TRBV11-1; clone_size: many; d_call: NA; j_call: TRBJ2-1; cdr3_aa: CASSAPEGPSYNEQFF; cdr3_nt: TGTGCCAGCAGCGCCCCGGAGGGCCCCTCCTACAATGAGCAGTTCTTC
v_call: TRBV20-1; clone_size: NA; d_call: NA; j_call: TRBJ1-1; cdr3_aa: CSARQVYTEAFF; cdr3_nt: TGCAGTGCTAGACAGGTGTACACTGAAGCTTTCTTT
v_call: TRBV5-1; clone_size: many; d_call: TRBD2; j_call: TRBJ2-1; cdr3_aa: CASSLAGGLAGTAYNEQFF; cdr3_nt: TGCGCCAGCAGCTTGGCTGGCGGACTAGCGGGAACAGCCTACAATGAGCAGTTCTTC
v_call: TRBV7-3; clone_size: many; d_call: NA; j_call: TRBJ2-3; cdr3_aa: CASSFDYTDTQYF; cdr3_nt: TGTGCCAGCAGCTTCGACTACACAGATACGCAGTATTTT
v_call: TRBV3-1; clone_size: NA; d_call: TRBD1; j_call: TRBJ1-2; cdr3_aa: CASSQAQGTYGYTF; cdr3_nt: TGTGCCAGCAGCCAAGCACAGGGGACCTATGGCTACACCTTC
v_call: TRBV7-2; clone_size: NA; d_call: NA; j_call: TRBJ2-5; cdr3_aa: CASSLSSMAGATSGNEQYF; cdr3_nt: TGTGCCAGCAGCTTATCGTCTATGGCGGGGGCGACCTCGGGCAATGAGCAGTACTTC
v_call: TRBV5-5; clone_size: NA; d_call: NA; j_call: TRBJ1-5; cdr3_aa: CASSFGDSTQHF; cdr3_nt: TGTGCCAGCAGCTTTGGGGACTCGACCCAGCATTTT
v_call: TRBV5-4; clone_size: NA; d_call: TRBD1; j_call: TRBJ2-1; cdr3_aa: CASSSTDRGWDEQFF; cdr3_nt: TGTGCCAGCAGCTCGACTGACAGGGGTTGGGATGAGCAGTTCTTC
v_call: TRBV7-8; clone_size: few; d_call: TRBD1; j_call: TRBJ2-3; cdr3_aa: CASSFLADRGTDTQYF; cdr3_nt: TGTGCCAGCAGCTTTTTAGCGGACAGGGGCACAGATACGCAGTATTTT
v_call: TRBV12-3/TRBV12-4; clone_size: NA; d_call: NA; j_call: TRBJ1-1; cdr3_aa: CASSTHTRMNTEAFF; cdr3_nt: TGTGCCAGCAGCACGCACACGAGAATGAACACTGAAGCTTTCTTT
v_call: TRBV6-6; clone_size: many; d_call: NA; j_call: TRBJ2-5; cdr3_aa: CAGRSRQGTQYF; cdr3_nt: TGTGCCGGTCGATCCCGTCAAGGGACCCAGTACTTC
v_call: TRBV7-9; clone_size: many; d_call: NA; j_call: TRBJ2-7; cdr3_aa: CASSYTGRPYEQYF; cdr3_nt: TGTGCCAGCAGCTATACCGGGAGACCCTACGAGCAGTACTTC
v_call: TRBV4-3; clone_size: NA; d_call: TRBD1; j_call: TRBJ2-7; cdr3_aa: CASSQGQGETYEQYF; cdr3_nt: TGCGCCAGCAGCCAAGGACAGGGTGAAACCTACGAGCAGTACTTC
v_call: TRBV20-1; clone_size: NA; d_call: TRBD2; j_call: TRBJ2-1; cdr3_aa: CSVRRDAGGENEQFF; cdr3_nt: TGCAGTGTCCGCCGAGATGCGGGAGGGGAGAATGAGCAGTTCTTC
v_call: TRBV12-3/TRBV12-4; clone_size: many; d_call: TRBD2; j_call: TRBJ2-3; cdr3_aa: CASSLVLAGADTQYF; cdr3_nt: TGTGCCAGCAGTTTGGTCCTAGCGGGAGCAGATACGCAGTATTTT